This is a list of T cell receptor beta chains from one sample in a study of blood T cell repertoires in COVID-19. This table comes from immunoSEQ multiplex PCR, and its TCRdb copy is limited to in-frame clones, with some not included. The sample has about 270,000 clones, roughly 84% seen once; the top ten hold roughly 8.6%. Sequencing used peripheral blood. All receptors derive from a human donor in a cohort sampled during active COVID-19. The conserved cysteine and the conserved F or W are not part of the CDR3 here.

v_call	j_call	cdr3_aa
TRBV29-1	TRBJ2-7	SPQQGIGEQY
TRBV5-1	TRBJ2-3	ASQYAGGVADTQY
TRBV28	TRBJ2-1	ASSFVGTGQYNEQF
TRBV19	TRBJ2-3	ASSMGRADTQY
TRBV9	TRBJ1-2	ASRPGLGNYGYT
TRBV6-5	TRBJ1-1	ASSRQARNTEAF
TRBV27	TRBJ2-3	ASSQRGLFTDTQY
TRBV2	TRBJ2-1	ASRDIPAGNEQF
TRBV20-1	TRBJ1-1	SGSRGNTEAF
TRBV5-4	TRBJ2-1	ASSLAGTGYWNEQF
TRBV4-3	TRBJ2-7	ASSQEARGAYEQY
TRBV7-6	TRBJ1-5	ASSSGGDSNQPQH
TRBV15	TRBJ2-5	ATLQGNLEGTQY
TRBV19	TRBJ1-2	ASSQDIFYGYT
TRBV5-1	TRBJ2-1	ASSLAGSGGNEQF
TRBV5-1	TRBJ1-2	ASSAGQFGYT
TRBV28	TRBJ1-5	ASRESNQPQH
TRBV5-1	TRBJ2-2	ASSIGTINTGELF
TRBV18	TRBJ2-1	ASSPNNEQF
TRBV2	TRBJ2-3	ASRADSYTQY
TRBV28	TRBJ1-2	ASSLSAGVGGYT
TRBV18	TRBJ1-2	ASSLKPGQGWDYGYT
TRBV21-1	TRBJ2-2	ASSKTGPRRTGELF
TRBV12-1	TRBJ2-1	ASSVRKTGSSRDKYNEQF
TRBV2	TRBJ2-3	ASSFSGDPTDTQY
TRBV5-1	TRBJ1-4	ASSRTGGNEKLF
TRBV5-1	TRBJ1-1	ASSLGDRGRSPEAF
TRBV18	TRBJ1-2	ASSPGTAGVNYGYT
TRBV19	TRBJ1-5	ASSTGQGREQPQH
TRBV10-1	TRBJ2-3	ASSDQREGGDTQY
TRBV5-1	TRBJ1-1	ASSWTGVGANTEAF
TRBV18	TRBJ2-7	ASSPSRPQQY
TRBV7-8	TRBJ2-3	ASSSPKDDSRGPADTQY
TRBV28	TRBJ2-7	ASSFIYEQY
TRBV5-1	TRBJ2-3	ASSPTDGVRQY
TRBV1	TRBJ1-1	TSSFLTGGATEAF
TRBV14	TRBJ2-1	ASSQDAGEIYNEQF
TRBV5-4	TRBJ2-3	AAWAGGRTDTQY
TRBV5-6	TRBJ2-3	ASSFRIPSDTQY
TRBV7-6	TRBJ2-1	ASSHARTGYNEQF
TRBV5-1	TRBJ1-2	ASSLDRGNYGYT
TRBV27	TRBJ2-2	ASSTPGHPNTGELF